The clone carrying this T cell receptor (beta chain) was found many times. The antigen is undetermined. RNA transcripts gave rise to amplified TCR beta CDR3 regions. First-round RT-PCR targeting the TCR CDR3 was performed with the HTBI primer set. TCRdb redid the calling of the multiplex PCR reads with MiXCR, one entry per CDR3 protein. The sample contains around 500,000 distinct CDR3 sequences, 16% of which appear only once. V dropped 3 bases and J dropped 1; count of bases not matched to a gene: 2. Germline CDR1 is SQVTM and CDR2 is ANQGSEA. The length of the CDR3 is 13 residues. The sample is drawn from a study of T cells in Graves' hyperthyroidism and ophthalmopathy. Regarding the study as a whole: Model-based prediction identified ophthalmopathy a median about 7 months prior to its onset.

Sequences were obtained from blood. The TCR was taken from a woman in her 30s with Graves' ophthalmopathy. V and J are TRBV29-1 and TRBJ2-7; 8 nucleotides match TRBD1. CDR3 region: CSVDGTGSYEQYF. The CDR3 nucleotides read TGCAGCGTTGATGGGACAGGATCCTACGAGCAGTACTTC.